This T cell receptor beta chain was recorded in a study of cytomegalovirus exposure and HLA in healthy donors. In the study overall: A later analysis reported the approximately 120 validation repertoires used the same platform as the roughly 700 first-cohort repertoires. Overall study results and limits: Rare TCR sequences predominated, though certain public TCRs were found in many donors. TCR beta chains numbering about 160 were designated cytomegalovirus-associated.

Profiled with immunoSEQ multiplex PCR; TCRdb holds only in-frame clones, not every one. The sample yields some 150,000 clones, about 89% seen once. Only one count was recorded for this clone. Antigen unknown. Trimming took 1 base from V and 0 from J, leaving 11 bases between them. Germline V lookup: CDR1 SGHVS, CDR2 FQNEAQ. There are 16 residues in the CDR3. The source of this sequence is a man aged 18 to 29 in good health and CMV-seronegative. The sample taken for sequencing was PBMCs. The V gene is TRBV7-8, the J gene TRBJ2-3; D possibly corresponds to TRBD2 (5 bases). The CDR3 coding sequence is TGTGCCAGCAGCTTAGAGCCTGCGGGTAGCACAGATACGCAGTATTTT. This gives the protein CASSLEPAGSTDTQYF.